What follows are 7 T cell receptor beta chains derived from one specimen sequenced in a study of graft-versus-host responses after intestinal transplantation. Using immunoSEQ multiplex PCR, the repertoire was profiled, and TCRdb retains in-frame clones only, with some absent. The sample shows about 92,000 clones, roughly four fifths of them seen only once. For these TCRs, the target antigens are not known. This material consisted of unstimulated CD8+ T cells sorted from spleen or lymph node cells, taken before intestinal transplant. The receptor set was obtained from a human donor who received an intestinal transplant.

The V gene is TRBV4-1, the J gene TRBJ2-4; D could derive from TRBD1 or TRBD2 (5 bases each). Between the trimmed V and J ends, which lost 3 bases and 0 bases, there was a span of 15 bases. Germline CDR1 and CDR2: MGHRA and YSYEKL. The CDR3 extends over 17 amino acids. The CDR3: CASSQGRIILAKNIQYF. The CDR3 bases are TGCGCCAGCAGCCAGGGACGGATTATACTAGCCAAAAACATTCAGTACTTC.

DNA for the CDR3: TGTGCCAGCAGTTTAAAGCACGAGCAGTACTTC. Encoded protein: CASSLKHEQYF. V usage is TRBV27 and J usage is TRBJ2-7, with D unclear. V was cut by 2 bases and J by 5 bases, with 4 bases left in between. CDR3 length: 11 amino acids. The germline CDR1 and CDR2 sequences are MNHEY and SMNVEV (reference sequence).

CDR3: CAISEWRLGPNYGYTF. DNA of the CDR3: TGTGCCATCAGTGAGTGGAGGTTGGGCCCTAACTATGGCTACACCTTC. This chain connects TRBV10-3 to TRBJ1-2, with D unclear. The germline V and J ends were trimmed by 1 base and 0 bases, with 12 bases remaining between them. This CDR3 is 16 amino acids long. From germline, CDR1 is ENHRY and CDR2 SYGVKD.

The rearrangement joins TRBV7-3 to TRBJ2-1, with 11 bases matching TRBD2. Germline CDR1 and CDR2: SGHTA and FQGTGA. This CDR3 has 17 amino acids. The V and J ends lost 1 base and 0 bases, in that order; junction bases with no gene match: 2. The CDR3 coding sequence is TGTGCCAGCAGCTTAATAGCGGGGGGGCCCTCCTACAATGAGCAGTTCTTC. This gives the protein CASSLIAGGPSYNEQFF.

The chain combines TRBV7-2 with TRBJ1-5; D is unresolved. The CDR3 is made up of 12 amino acids. The germline CDR1 and CDR2 sequences are SGHTA and FQGNSA. Trimming removed 5 bases from V and 7 bases from J, with 9 bases in between. CDR3 sequence: CASSEFGQPQHF. The CDR3 nucleotides read TGTGCCAGCAGCGAATTTGGACAGCCCCAGCATTTT.

This clone was seen more than once but under ten times. The genes are TRBV5-1 and TRBJ2-1; 11 bases align to TRBD2. This CDR3 region has 18 residues. Germline V gene data show CDR1 as SGHRS and CDR2 as YFSETQ. Trimming cost V 4 bases and J 5 bases; bases outside gene matches: 14. The DNA for the CDR3 is TGCGCCAGCAGCGCCCAGACCTTAGCGGGGGGGCCCGACAATGAGCAGTTCTTC. The encoded protein is CASSAQTLAGGPDNEQFF. The whole variable domain, filled in from reference TRBV5-1 and TRBJ2-1, reads KAGVTQTPRYLIKTRGQQVTLSCSPISGHRSVSWYQQTPGQGLQFLFEYFSETQRNKGNFPGRFSGRQFSNSRSEMNVSTLELGDSALYLCASSAQTLAGGPDNEQFFGPGTRLTVL.

This clone was seen more than once but under ten times. V gene TRBV15 combines with J gene TRBJ2-6, with a possible D match to TRBD1 (7 bases). The CDR3 is 17 residues long. V lost 7 bases, J lost 2 bases, and 18 bases lay in between. CDR1 and CDR2 from the germline V gene are LNHNV and YYDKDF (reference sequence). The CDR3 region has the DNA TGTGCCACCAAAAACCAGCAGGGGGGCACTGGGGCCAACGTCCTGACTTTC. It is translated as CATKNQQGGTGANVLTF.